This T cell receptor beta chain was observed in a study of CD8 T cells in ankylosing spondylitis. Regarding this clonotype: The antigen is undetermined.

Study-level results: Disease-associated clonotypes exhibited CD8+ identity and were relatively infrequent in peripheral blood. Ankylosing spondylitis blood appeared to be characterized by a TCR beta motif of eight or nine highly homologous variants.

The CDR3 contains 12 residues. After removal of 0 bases from V and 13 bases from J, the junction contained 3 bases not matched to a gene. Germline-derived CDR1 and CDR2 are MNHEY and SVGAGI. Each CDR3 protein gets one entry after TCRdb re-called the 5' RACE reads with MiXCR. This table has roughly 150,000 distinct CDR3 sequences, roughly a third appearing once. The TCR comes from a male donor with ankylosing spondylitis. The chain couples TRBV6-5 to TRBJ2-1; 7 positions match TRBD2. The sequenced material came from synovial fluid, either unsorted or a sorted T cell fraction (not recorded which). The CDR3 DNA follows: TGTGCCAGCAGTTACTCGGGGGGGTTTCAGTTCTTC. This codes for CASSYSGGFQFF.